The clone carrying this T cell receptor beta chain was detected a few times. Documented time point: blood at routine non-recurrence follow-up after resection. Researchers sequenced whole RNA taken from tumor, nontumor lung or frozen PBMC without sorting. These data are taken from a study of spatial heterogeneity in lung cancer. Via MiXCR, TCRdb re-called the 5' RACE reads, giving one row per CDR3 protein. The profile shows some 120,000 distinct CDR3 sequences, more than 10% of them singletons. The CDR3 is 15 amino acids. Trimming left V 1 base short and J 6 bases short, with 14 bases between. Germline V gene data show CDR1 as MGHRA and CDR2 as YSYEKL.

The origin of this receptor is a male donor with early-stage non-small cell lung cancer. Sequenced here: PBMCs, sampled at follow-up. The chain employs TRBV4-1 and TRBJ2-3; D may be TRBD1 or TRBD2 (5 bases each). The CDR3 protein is CASSQGDGSPDTQYF. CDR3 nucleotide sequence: TGCGCCAGCAGCCAAGGGGACGGAAGTCCCGATACGCAGTATTTT.